This T cell receptor beta chain derives from a study of PD-1 blockade in classical Hodgkin lymphoma. Broader study findings: CD4+ TCR diversity rose significantly by C4D1, and CD8+ TCR diversity did not. Those patients who began receiving nivolumab less than 1 year after ASCT had lower diversity, and they were excluded. When set against healthy donors, newly diagnosed patients were reported to show lower baseline TCR diversity. Baseline diversity in complete responders resembled that of newly diagnosed patients.

The time point denotes: cycle 4 day 1 (C4D1), after less than 7 weeks of nivolumab. Each patient relapsed following autologous stem cell transplantation, and prior brentuximab vedotin exposure differed. This CDR3 is built from 16 residues. Germline V gene data show CDR1 as LGHNA and CDR2 as YSLEER. Trimming pared 0 bases from V and 6 bases from J, leaving 14 bases between. This clone was seen more than once but under ten times. Its target is unknown. Sequencing was performed with immunoSEQ multiplex PCR; in TCRdb, only in-frame clones are kept and a portion is missing. Seen here are around 35,000 clones, around 68% observed once, and the top ten hold roughly 4%.

The specimen was peripheral blood mononuclear cells (PBMCs), collected before the fourth cycle of nivolumab. This TCR was recovered from a human donor with classical Hodgkin lymphoma. This rearrangement joins TRBV4-3 to TRBJ2-2, with a tentative D call TRBD2 (6 bases). The CDR3, as DNA: TGCGCCAGCAGCCAAGATTCTGGAGGAGGGGCCGGGGAGCTGTTTTTT. Protein: CASSQDSGGGAGELFF.